The entry below gives a single T cell receptor (beta chain) sequence along with its context. This sample was included in a study of immune evolution from preneoplasia to lung adenocarcinoma. The CDR3 is 15 amino acids. The germline V gene encodes CDR1 MGHRA and CDR2 YSYEKL. Losses at the gene ends were 6 bases for V and 2 bases for J; bases not matched to a gene: 10. The data were produced by immunoSEQ multiplex PCR, yet TCRdb's version contains in-frame clones alone and is incomplete. The sample carries 3,500 to 4,500 clones, about 82% recorded once. This chain uses TRBV4-1 with TRBJ2-7, with 7 bases that match TRBD2. The sample taken for sequencing was FFPE adjacent normal lung tissue. The source of this sequence is a person aged 60-79 years with lung adenocarcinoma. The CDR3 coding sequence is TGCGCCAGCAGTCCGACGCTAGCGGCAGCCTACGAGCAGTACTTC. It yields the protein CASSPTLAAAYEQYF.